This T cell receptor beta chain was identified during a study of T cell responses to AZD1222 COVID-19 vaccine. For this clone: Its target is not known.

Findings and caveats of the study: In the spike-specific TCR repertoire, nearly half reportedly target unmutated variant regions.

From germline, CDR1 is LGHNA and CDR2 YNFKEQ. The CDR3 is 16 residues long. V gave up 1 base and J gave up 7 bases, with 17 bases separating them. Here immunoSEQ multiplex PCR was the method, and the copy in TCRdb shows in-frame clones only, minus some. The data contain some 120,000 clones, about 85% of them singletons. The material was peripheral blood, obtained on day 0 of AZD1222 vaccination. This chain uses TRBV4-2 with TRBJ2-1; D may be TRBD2 (6 bases). The TCR comes from an adult in good health. Written as DNA, the CDR3 is TGTGCCAGCAGCCAAGCAAGGGCTGGAGGGGAGAATGAGCAGTTCTTC. Protein sequence: CASSQARAGGENEQFF.